This T cell receptor beta chain derives from a study of cytomegalovirus exposure and HLA in healthy donors. The germline V gene encodes CDR1 MNHEY and CDR2 SMNVEV (reference sequence). V lost 8 bases and J lost 7; bases outside the gene matches: 3. The CDR3 has 14 residues. Study-wide results and limits: HLA allele associations emerged for around 15,000 TCR beta sequences in a later analysis, at 0.05 false discovery rate.

The PCR employed 60 Vbeta primers together with 13 Jbeta primers. Sequenced by immunoSEQ multiplex PCR; TCRdb stores in-frame clones only, minus some. The repertoire holds about 130,000 clones, with roughly three quarters as singletons. This clone was seen a few times. Its target is not known. The chain links TRBV27 to TRBJ2-1; 15 bases line up with TRBD2. This clonotype was obtained from a man between 25 and 39 years old in good health and CMV-seronegative. Sample: PBMCs. CDR3 sequence reads: CASGLAGGYNEQFF. CDR3 DNA sequence: TGTGCCAGCGGACTAGCGGGGGGGTATAATGAGCAGTTCTTC.